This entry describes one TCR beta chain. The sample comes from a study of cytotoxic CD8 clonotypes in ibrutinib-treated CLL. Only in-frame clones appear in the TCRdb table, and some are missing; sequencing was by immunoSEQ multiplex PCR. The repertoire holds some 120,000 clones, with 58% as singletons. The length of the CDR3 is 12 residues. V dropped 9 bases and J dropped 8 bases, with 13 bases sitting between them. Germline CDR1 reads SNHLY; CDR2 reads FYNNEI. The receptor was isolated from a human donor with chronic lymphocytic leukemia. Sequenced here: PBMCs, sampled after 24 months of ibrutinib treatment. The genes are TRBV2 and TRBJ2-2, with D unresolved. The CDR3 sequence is CASKQGAGELFF. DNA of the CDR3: TGTGCCAGTAAACAAGGCGCGGGGGAGCTGTTTTTT. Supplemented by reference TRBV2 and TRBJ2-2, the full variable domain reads EPEVTQTPSHQVTQMGQEVILRCVPISNHLYFYWYRQILGQKVEFLVSFYNNEISEKSEIFDDQFSVERPDGSNFTLKIRSTKLEDSAMYFCASKQGAGELFFGEGSRLTVL.